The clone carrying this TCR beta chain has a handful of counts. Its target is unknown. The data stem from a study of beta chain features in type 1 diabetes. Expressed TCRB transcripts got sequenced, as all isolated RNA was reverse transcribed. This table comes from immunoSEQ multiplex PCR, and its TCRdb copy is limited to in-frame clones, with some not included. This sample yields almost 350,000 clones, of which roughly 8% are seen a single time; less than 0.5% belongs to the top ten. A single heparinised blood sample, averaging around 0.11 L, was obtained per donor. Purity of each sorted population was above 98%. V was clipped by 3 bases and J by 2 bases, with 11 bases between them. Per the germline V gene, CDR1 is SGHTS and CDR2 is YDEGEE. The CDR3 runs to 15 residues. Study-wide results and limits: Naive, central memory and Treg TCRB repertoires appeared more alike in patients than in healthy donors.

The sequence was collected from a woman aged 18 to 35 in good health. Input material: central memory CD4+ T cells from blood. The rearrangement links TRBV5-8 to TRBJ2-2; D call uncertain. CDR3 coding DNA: TGTGCCAGCAGCTCCCTGCTGCTTAACACCGGGGAGCTGTTTTTT. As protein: CASSSLLLNTGELFF.